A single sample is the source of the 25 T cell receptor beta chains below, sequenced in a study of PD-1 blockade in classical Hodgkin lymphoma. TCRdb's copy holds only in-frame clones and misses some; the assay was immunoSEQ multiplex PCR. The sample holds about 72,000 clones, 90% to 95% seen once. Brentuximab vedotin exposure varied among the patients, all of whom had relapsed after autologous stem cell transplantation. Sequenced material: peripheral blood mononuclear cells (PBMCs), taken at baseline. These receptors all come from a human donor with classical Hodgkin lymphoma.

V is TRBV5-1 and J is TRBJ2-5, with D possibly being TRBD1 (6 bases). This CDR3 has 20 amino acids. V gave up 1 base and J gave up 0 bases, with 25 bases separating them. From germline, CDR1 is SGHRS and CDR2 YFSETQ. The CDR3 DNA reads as TGCGCCAGCAGCTTGATCAGGGGCGGTCACAGGGTAACTTACCAAGAGACCCAGTACTTC. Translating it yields CASSLIRGGHRVTYQETQYF.

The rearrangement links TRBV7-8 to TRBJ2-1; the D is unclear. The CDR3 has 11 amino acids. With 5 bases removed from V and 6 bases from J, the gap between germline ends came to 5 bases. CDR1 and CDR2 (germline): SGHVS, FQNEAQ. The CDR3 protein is CASSQTNEQFF. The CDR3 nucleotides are TGTGCCAGCAGCCAAACCAATGAGCAGTTCTTC.

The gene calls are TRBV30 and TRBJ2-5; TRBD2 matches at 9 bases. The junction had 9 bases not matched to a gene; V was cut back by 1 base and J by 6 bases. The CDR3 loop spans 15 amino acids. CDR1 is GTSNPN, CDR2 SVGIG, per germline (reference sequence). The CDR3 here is CAWSERREGLKTQYF. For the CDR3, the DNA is TGTGCCTGGAGTGAACGGCGGGAGGGCCTAAAGACCCAGTACTTC. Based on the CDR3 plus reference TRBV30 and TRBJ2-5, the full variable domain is SQTIHQWPATLVQPVGSPLSLECTVEGTSNPNLYWYRQAAGRGLQLLFYSVGIGQISSEVPQNLSASRPQDRQFILSSKKLLLSDSGFYLCAWSERREGLKTQYFGPGTRLLVL.

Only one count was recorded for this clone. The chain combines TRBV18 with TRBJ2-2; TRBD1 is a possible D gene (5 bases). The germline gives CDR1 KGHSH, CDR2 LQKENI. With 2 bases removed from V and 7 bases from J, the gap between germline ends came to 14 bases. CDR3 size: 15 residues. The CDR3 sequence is CASSPNQGEDGELFF. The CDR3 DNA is TGTGCCAGCTCACCAAATCAGGGTGAGGACGGGGAGCTGTTTTTT.

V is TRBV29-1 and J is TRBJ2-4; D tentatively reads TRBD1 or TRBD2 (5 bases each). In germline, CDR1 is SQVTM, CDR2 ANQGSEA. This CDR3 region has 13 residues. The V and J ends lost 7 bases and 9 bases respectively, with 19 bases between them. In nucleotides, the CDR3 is TGCAGCGCGATAATACAGGCCGGGGTCATTCAGTACTTC. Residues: CSAIIQAGVIQYF.

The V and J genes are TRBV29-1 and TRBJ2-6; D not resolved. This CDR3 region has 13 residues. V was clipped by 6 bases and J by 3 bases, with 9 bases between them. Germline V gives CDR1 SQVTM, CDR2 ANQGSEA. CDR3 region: CSVQWGGANVLTF. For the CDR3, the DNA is TGCAGCGTGCAATGGGGTGGGGCCAACGTCCTGACTTTC.

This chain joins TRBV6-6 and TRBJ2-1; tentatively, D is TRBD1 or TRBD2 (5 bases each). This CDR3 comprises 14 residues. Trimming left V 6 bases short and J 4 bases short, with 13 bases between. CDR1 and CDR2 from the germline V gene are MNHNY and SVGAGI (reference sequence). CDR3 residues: CASSQRDHYNEQFF. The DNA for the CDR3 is TGTGCCAGCAGCCAACGGGACCATTACAATGAGCAGTTCTTC.

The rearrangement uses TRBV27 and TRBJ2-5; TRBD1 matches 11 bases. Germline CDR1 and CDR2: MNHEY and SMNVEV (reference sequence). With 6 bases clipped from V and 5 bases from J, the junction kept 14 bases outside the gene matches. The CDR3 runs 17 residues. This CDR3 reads CASSLSGQGAGWETQYF. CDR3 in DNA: TGTGCCAGCAGCCTATCTGGACAGGGGGCGGGCTGGGAGACCCAGTACTTC.

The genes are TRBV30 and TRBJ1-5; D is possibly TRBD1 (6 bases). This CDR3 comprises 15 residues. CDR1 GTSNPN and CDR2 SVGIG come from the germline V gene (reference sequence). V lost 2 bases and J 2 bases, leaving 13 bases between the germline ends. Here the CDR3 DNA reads TGTGCCTGGAGTCCGGGGGGCGCGGGCAATCAGCCCCAGCATTTT. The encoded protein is CAWSPGGAGNQPQHF.

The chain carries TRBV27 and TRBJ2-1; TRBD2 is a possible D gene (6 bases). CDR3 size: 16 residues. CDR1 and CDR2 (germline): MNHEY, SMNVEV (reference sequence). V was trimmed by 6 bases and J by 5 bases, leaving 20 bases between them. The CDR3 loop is CASRILAHGPHNEQFF. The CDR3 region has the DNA TGTGCCAGCAGGATACTAGCTCACGGTCCTCACAATGAGCAGTTCTTC.

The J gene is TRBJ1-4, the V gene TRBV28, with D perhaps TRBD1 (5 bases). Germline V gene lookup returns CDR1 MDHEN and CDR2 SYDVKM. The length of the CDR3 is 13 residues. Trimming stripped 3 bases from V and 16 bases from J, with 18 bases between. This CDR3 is CASSFGVPREPFF. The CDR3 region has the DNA TGTGCCAGCAGTTTTGGTGTCCCCAGGGAACCGTTTTTT.

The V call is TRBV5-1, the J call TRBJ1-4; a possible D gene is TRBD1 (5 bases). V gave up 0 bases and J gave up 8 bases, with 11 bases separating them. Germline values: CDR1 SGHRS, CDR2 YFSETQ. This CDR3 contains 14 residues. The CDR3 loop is CASSLEGFGEKLFF. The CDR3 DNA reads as TGCGCCAGCAGCTTGGAGGGGTTTGGAGAAAAACTGTTTTTT.

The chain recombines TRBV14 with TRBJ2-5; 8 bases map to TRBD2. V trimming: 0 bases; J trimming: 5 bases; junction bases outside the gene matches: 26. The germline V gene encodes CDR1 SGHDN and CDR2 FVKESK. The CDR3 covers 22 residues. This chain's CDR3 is CASSQDVGLSPSVRGGLETQYF. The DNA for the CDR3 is TGTGCCAGCAGCCAAGACGTGGGTCTAAGCCCGTCCGTCCGGGGGGGCCTGGAGACCCAGTACTTC.

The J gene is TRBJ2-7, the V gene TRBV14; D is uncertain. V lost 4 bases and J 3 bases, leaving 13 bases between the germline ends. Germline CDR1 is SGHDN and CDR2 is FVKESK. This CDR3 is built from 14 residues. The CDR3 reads CASSRRGLNYEQYF. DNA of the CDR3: TGTGCCAGCAGCCGCAGAGGCCTGAACTACGAGCAGTACTTC. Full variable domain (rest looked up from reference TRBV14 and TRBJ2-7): EAGVTQFPSHSVIEKGQTVTLRCDPISGHDNLYWYRRVMGKEIKFLLHFVKESKQDESGMPNNRFLAERTGGTYSTLKVQPAELEDSGVYFCASSRRGLNYEQYFGPGTRLTVT.

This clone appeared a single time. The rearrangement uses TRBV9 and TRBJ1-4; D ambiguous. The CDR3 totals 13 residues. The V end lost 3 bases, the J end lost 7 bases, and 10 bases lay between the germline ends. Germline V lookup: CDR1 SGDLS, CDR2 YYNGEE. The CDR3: CASSDLSAEKLFF. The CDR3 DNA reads TGTGCCAGCAGCGACCTCTCAGCTGAAAAACTGTTTTTT.

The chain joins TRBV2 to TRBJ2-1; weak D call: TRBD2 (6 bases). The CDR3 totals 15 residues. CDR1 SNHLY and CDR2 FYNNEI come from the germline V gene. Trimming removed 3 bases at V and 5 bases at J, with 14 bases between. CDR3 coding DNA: TGTGCCAGCAGTGATATCGGGGGAGAAAACAATGAGCAGTTCTTC. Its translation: CASSDIGGENNEQFF.

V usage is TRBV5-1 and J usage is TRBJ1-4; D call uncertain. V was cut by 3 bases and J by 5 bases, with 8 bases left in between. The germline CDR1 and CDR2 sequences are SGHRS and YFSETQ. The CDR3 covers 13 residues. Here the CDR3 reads CASSWTGNEKLFF. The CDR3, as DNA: TGCGCCAGCAGCTGGACGGGAAATGAAAAACTGTTTTTT.

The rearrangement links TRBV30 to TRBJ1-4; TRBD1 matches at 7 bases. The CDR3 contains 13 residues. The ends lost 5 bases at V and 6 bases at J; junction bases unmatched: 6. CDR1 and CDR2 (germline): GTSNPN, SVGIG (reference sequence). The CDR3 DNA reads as TGTGCCTGGGAGGGACAGAACGATGAAAAACTGTTTTTT. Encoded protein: CAWEGQNDEKLFF. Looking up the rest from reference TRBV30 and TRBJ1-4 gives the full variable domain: SQTIHQWPATLVQPVGSPLSLECTVEGTSNPNLYWYRQAAGRGLQLLFYSVGIGQISSEVPQNLSASRPQDRQFILSSKKLLLSDSGFYLCAWEGQNDEKLFFGSGTQLSVL.

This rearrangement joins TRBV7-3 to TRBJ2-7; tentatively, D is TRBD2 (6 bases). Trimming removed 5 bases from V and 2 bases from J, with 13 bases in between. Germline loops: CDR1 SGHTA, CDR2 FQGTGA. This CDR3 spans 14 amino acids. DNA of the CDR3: TGTGCCAGCAGCCCCTGGGGGGAGGCCTACGAGCAGTACTTC. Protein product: CASSPWGEAYEQYF.

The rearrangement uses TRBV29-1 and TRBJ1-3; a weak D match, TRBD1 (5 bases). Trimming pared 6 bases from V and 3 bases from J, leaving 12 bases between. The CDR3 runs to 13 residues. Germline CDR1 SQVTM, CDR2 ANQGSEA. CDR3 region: CSVLIGGGNTIYF. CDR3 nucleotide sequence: TGCAGCGTCCTTATCGGGGGTGGAAACACCATATATTTT.

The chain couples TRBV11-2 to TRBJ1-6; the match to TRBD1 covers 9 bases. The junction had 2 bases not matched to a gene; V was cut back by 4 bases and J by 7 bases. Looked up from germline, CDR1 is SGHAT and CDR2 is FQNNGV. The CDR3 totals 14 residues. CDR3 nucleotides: TGTGCCAGCAGCTCCGGGACAGGGAATTCACCCCTCCACTTT. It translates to CASSSGTGNSPLHF.

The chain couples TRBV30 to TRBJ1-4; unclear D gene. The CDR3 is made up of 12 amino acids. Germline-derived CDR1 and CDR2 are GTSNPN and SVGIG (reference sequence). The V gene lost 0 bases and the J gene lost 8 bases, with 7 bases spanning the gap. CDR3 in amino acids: CAWSVRVEKLFF. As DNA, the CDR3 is TGTGCCTGGAGTGTACGGGTGGAAAAACTGTTTTTT.

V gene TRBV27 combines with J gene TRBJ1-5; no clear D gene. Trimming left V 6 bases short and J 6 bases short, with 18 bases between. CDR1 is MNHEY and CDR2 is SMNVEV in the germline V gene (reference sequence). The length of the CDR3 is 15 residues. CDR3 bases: TGTGCCAGCAGCACAGAGTGGGGTAGAGGTCAGCCCCAGCATTTT. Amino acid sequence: CASSTEWGRGQPQHF.

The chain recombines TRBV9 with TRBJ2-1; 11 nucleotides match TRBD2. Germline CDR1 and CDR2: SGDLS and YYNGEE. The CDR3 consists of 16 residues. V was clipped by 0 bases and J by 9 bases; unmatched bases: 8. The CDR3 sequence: CASSVAVVAGGREQFF. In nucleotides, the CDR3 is TGTGCCAGCAGCGTAGCAGTGGTAGCGGGAGGGCGTGAGCAGTTCTTC.

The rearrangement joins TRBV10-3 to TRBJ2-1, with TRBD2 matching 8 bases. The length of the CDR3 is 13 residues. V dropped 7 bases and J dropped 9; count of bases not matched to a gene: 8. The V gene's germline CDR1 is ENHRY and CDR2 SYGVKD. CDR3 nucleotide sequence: TGTGCCATCACCCGGGAGCGGGGGAGTGAGCAGTTCTTC. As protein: CAITRERGSEQFF.